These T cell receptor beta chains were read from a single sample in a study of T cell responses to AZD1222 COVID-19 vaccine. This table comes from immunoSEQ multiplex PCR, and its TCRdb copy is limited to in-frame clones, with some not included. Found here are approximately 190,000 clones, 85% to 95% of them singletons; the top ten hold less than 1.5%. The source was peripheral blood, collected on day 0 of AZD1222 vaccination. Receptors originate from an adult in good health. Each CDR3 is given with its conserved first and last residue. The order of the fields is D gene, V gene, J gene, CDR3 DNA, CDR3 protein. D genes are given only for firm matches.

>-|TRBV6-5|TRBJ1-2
TGTGCCAGCAGTTACGGAAGGGTGGATTGGAACTATGGCTACACCTTC
CASSYGRVDWNYGYTF
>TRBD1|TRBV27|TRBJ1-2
TGTGCCAGCAGAGGACAGGCTTTAGCTAACTATGGCTACACCTTC
CASRGQALANYGYTF
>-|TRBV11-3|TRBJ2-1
TGTGCCAGCAGCTCTTATGGGAGCTCCTACAATGAGCAGTTCTTC
CASSSYGSSYNEQFF
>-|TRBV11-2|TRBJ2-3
TGTGCCAGCAGCTCCGTATTAAGAGATACGCAGTATTTT
CASSSVLRDTQYF
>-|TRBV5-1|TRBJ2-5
TGCGCCAGCAGCTTGGGACAGAGTTTGGAGACCCAGTACTTC
CASSLGQSLETQYF
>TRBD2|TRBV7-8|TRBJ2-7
TGTGCCAGCACCCTTACCGGGACTACCTACGAGCAGTACTTC
CASTLTGTTYEQYF
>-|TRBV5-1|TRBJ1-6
TGCGCCAGCAGCTTGGGGCCTAGCTCCTATAATTCACCCCTCCACTTT
CASSLGPSSYNSPLHF
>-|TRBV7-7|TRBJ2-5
TGTGCCAGCAGCCCAGGACGGAAACAACAAGAGACCCAGTACTTC
CASSPGRKQQETQYF
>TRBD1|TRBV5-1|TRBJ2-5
TGCGCCAGCAGTCGCCGGGTACAGGGGGTAGGAGAGACCCAGTACTTC
CASSRRVQGVGETQYF
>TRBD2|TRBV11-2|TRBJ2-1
TGTGCCAGCAGCTTATGGGGAGGGTCTAGCTCCGATGAGCAGTTCTTC
CASSLWGGSSSDEQFF
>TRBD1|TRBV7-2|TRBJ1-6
TGTGCCAGCAGTTTCGGACAGGGGAATTCACCCCTCCACTTT
CASSFGQGNSPLHF
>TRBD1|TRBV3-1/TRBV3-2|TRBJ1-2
TGTGCCAGCAGCCACAGAGGGGGCTCCCCCGCTGGCTACACCTTC
CASSHRGGSPAGYTF
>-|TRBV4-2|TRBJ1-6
TGTGCCAGCAGCCAAGGTGGGAGCTCCTATAATTCACCCCTCCACTTT
CASSQGGSSYNSPLHF
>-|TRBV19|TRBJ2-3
TGTGCCAGTAACAGGGCTCGGATCACAGATACGCAGTATTTT
CASNRARITDTQYF
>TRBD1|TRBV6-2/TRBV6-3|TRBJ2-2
TGTGCCAGCAGCTTACAGGGGGCGTCAAACACCGGGGAGCTGTTTTTT
CASSLQGASNTGELFF
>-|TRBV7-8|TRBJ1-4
TGTGCCAGCAGCTTAAGAGGACCCAGCAGCGAAAAACTGTTTTTT
CASSLRGPSSEKLFF
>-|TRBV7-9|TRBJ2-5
TGTGCCAGCAGCCTCGGACAGATACAAGAGACCCAGTACTTC
CASSLGQIQETQYF
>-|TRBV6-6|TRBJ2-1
TGTGCCACCGAACCCCAGGGGGGGACTAGACTCAATGAGCAGTTCTTC
CATEPQGGTRLNEQFF
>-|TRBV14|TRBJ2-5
TGTGCCAGCAGCCAAGGGGCGAATGGGTCGTACCAAGAGACCCAGTACTTC
CASSQGANGSYQETQYF
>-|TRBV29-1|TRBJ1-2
TGCAGCGTTTGGGGGGCGCCTAACTATGGCTACACCTTC
CSVWGAPNYGYTF
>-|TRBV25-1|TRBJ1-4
TGTGCCAGCAGTGAAGGGGACCGTGAAAAACTGTTTTTT
CASSEGDREKLFF
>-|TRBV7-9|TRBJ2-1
TGTGCCAGCAGCTTAGCCTTCGGGAATGAGCAGTTCTTC
CASSLAFGNEQFF